The clone carrying this TCR beta chain has only one observation. The sample originates from a study of OX40 agonist ivuxolimab in advanced cancers. Study context: Ivuxolimab, which is an agonistic anti-OX40 (CD134) antibody, was administered to the patients.

Trimming shortened V by 6 bases and J by 9 bases, and 15 bases separated the two germline ends. CDR1 and CDR2 (germline): SGHKS, YYEKEE (reference sequence). The CDR3 loop spans 12 amino acids. Assay: immunoSEQ multiplex PCR; the TCRdb copy retains only in-frame clones and omits some. The sample has about 30,000 clones; 70% to 80% are singletons. The specimen was CD4+ or CD8+ T cells sorted from blood, collected in a trial of the OX40 agonist ivuxolimab. The V call is TRBV5-5, the J call TRBJ1-2; D is unclear. This clonotype was sampled from an adult with an advanced solid tumor such as melanoma, head and neck, liver or kidney cancer. The CDR3: CASIPGSGSYTF. CDR3 bases: TGTGCCAGCATCCCGGGGAGCGGGAGCTACACCTTC.